A selection of T cell receptor beta chains follows, all from one sample in a study of T cells in Graves' hyperthyroidism and ophthalmopathy. TCRdb redid the calling of the multiplex PCR reads with MiXCR, one entry per CDR3 protein. The sample includes about 560,000 distinct CDR3 sequences, about 15% of them seen just once. Sequenced: blood. The receptor source for this set is a woman aged 40 to 50 with Graves' hyperthyroidism. Each CDR3 is given with its conserved first and last residue. A D gene is named only where the DNA matches it firmly. Size is stated for part of the rows, as once, few or many counts, or as a class when the clone is expanded.

TRBV29-1,NA,12,NA,TRBJ1-3,TGCAGCGCCCAGGGAACTGGAAACACCATATATTTT,CSAQGTGNTIYF
TRBV5-6,NA,15,TRBD2,TRBJ2-5,TGTGCCAGCAGCTTGGGAGCGGGAATTCAAGAGACCCAGTACTTC,CASSLGAGIQETQYF
TRBV28,many,15,NA,TRBJ1-1,TGTGCCAGCAGTTTCCCCGGGGGCGCTTACAGTGAAGCTTTCTTT,CASSFPGGAYSEAFF
TRBV11-2,many,13,NA,TRBJ1-6,TGTGCCAGCAGCTTGACAGTGAATTCACCCCTCCACTTT,CASSLTVNSPLHF
TRBV10-3,many,16,TRBD2,TRBJ2-7,TGTGCCATCAGCAAGCCCGGACGGACTAGCGGGGGTGAGCAGTACTTC,CAISKPGRTSGGEQYF
TRBV20-1,once,14,TRBD1,TRBJ2-7,TGCAGTGCTAGTCTACAGGGGATTAATTACGAGCAGTACTTC,CSASLQGINYEQYF
TRBV3-1,few,15,NA,TRBJ1-3,TGTGCCAGCAGCAAGGGCAGGGGACCTGGAAACACCATATATTTT,CASSKGRGPGNTIYF
TRBV20-1,NA,16,NA,TRBJ1-6,TGCAGTGCTAGAGCCGACCGAAGCTCCTATAATTCACCCCTCCACTTT,CSARADRSSYNSPLHF
TRBV24-1,few,16,TRBD1,TRBJ2-2,TGTGCCACCAGTGAAGCCGGGACAGCCAACACCGGGGAGCTGTTTTTT,CATSEAGTANTGELFF
TRBV29-1,NA,14,TRBD1,TRBJ2-1,TGCAGCTTCTTCCGGGACAGTGGCTACAATGAGCAGTTCTTC,CSFFRDSGYNEQFF
TRBV6-1,NA,16,TRBD1,TRBJ2-7,TGTGCCAGCAGTGATGCAGGGGGCCGGGCTGGGAACGAGCAGTACTTC,CASSDAGGRAGNEQYF
TRBV6-1,many,17,TRBD1,TRBJ2-7,TGTGCCAGCCTCTCCAACGGACAGGGGGCCTTCTCCTACGAGCAGTACTTC,CASLSNGQGAFSYEQYF
TRBV28,many,13,TRBD1,TRBJ1-2,TGTGCCAATTCCGGGACAGGGGGCCTTGGCTACACCTTC,CANSGTGGLGYTF
TRBV2,NA,14,TRBD1,TRBJ2-3,TGTGCCAGCGTCCGGGACAGGGGGAGTGATACGCAGTATTTT,CASVRDRGSDTQYF
TRBV2,many,13,NA,TRBJ2-7,TGTGCCAGCAGCGTCGGAGAGGCCCACGAGCAGTACTTC,CASSVGEAHEQYF
TRBV19,once,14,NA,TRBJ1-3,TGTGCCAGTAGTATCGCACACGGCGGAAACACCATATATTTT,CASSIAHGGNTIYF
TRBV28,many,19,NA,TRBJ2-2,TGTGCCAGCAGTTTATATGATTGGGGGCGTGGCAGGGGAACCGGGGAGCTGTTTTTT,CASSLYDWGRGRGTGELFF
TRBV28,NA,18,TRBD2,TRBJ2-3,TGTGCCAGCAGTTCTACAATCCCTAGCGGGAGGGCCGGGGGTACGCAGTATTTT,CASSSTIPSGRAGGTQYF
TRBV3-1,many,14,TRBD1,TRBJ2-7,TGTGCCAGCAGCCAAGGGACAGGGGCCTACGAGCAGTACTTC,CASSQGTGAYEQYF
TRBV28,many,15,NA,TRBJ1-5,TGTGCCAGCAGTCCCCATGACGGTAGCAATCAGCCCCAGCATTTT,CASSPHDGSNQPQHF
TRBV7-2,many,15,TRBD2,TRBJ2-7,TGTGCCAGCAGCTTAGACCCGGGAGGGCTATGGGAGCAGTACTTC,CASSLDPGGLWEQYF
TRBV12-3/TRBV12-4,NA,17,TRBD2,TRBJ2-3,TGTGCCAGCAGCCCGACTAGCGGGAGTTCCTACACAGATACGCAGTATTTT,CASSPTSGSSYTDTQYF
TRBV5-1,NA,15,NA,TRBJ2-7,TGCGCCAGCAGCTTGGCTGGGACCGTTAACTACGAGCAGTACTTC,CASSLAGTVNYEQYF
TRBV2,NA,16,NA,TRBJ2-3,TGTGCCACCAGTGATTTGCGGTCGGAACCCACAGATACGCAGTATTTT,CATSDLRSEPTDTQYF
TRBV28,once,15,TRBD1,TRBJ1-4,TGTGCCAGCAGTCGGGACAGGGGGTCGGGTGAAAAACTGTTTTTT,CASSRDRGSGEKLFF
TRBV2,NA,17,TRBD1,TRBJ2-5,TGTGCCAGCAGTGGGACCAGCACAGGGGGTCGACAAGAGACCCAGTACTTC,CASSGTSTGGRQETQYF
TRBV5-1,many,15,NA,TRBJ2-1,TGCGCCAGCAGCTTGATCGCGGACTCTGGCAATGAGCAGTTCTTC,CASSLIADSGNEQFF
TRBV20-1,many,19,TRBD2,TRBJ2-3,TGCAGTGCTAGAGAAACCGGGACTAGCGGGAGAAGGAGCACAGATACGCAGTATTTT,CSARETGTSGRRSTDTQYF
TRBV6-2/TRBV6-3,many,14,NA,TRBJ2-5,TGTGCCAGCAAGAGGGGAGGAATTTGGGAGACCCAGTACTTC,CASKRGGIWETQYF
TRBV30,many,15,NA,TRBJ1-1,TGTGCCTGGAGTGTAATCTTCGGTGAGAACACTGAAGCTTTCTTT,CAWSVIFGENTEAFF
TRBV3-1,many,14,NA,TRBJ2-2,TGTGCCAGCAGCCAAGAAAAGGGCGTCGGGGAGCTGTTTTTT,CASSQEKGVGELFF
TRBV7-8,many,17,NA,TRBJ2-7,TGTGCCAGCAGCCCACTGCCTGGACAAGGCCCCCCTGGAGAGCAGTACTTC,CASSPLPGQGPPGEQYF
TRBV28,many,16,TRBD1,TRBJ1-5,TGTGCCAGCAGTTCGGGACAGCTCGGGGGCAATCAGCCCCAGCATTTT,CASSSGQLGGNQPQHF
TRBV20-1,NA,16,NA,TRBJ1-5,TGCAGTGCTAGAGATCCCGACATTATAGGCAATCAGCCCCAGCATTTT,CSARDPDIIGNQPQHF
TRBV9,few,13,NA,TRBJ2-2,TGTGCCAGCAGCTTCGGGGACGGCGGGGAGCTGTTTTTT,CASSFGDGGELFF
TRBV5-6,NA,15,TRBD1,TRBJ2-1,TGTGCCAGCAGCTTGGCCGGTCAGGGGGTCGATGAGCAGTTCTTC,CASSLAGQGVDEQFF
TRBV12-3/TRBV12-4,many,16,TRBD2,TRBJ2-5,TGTGCCAGCAGTCCCACTAGCGAGAGGGGTCAAGAGACCCAGTACTTC,CASSPTSERGQETQYF
TRBV6-1,NA,15,NA,TRBJ2-6,TGTGCCAGCAGTGAACGGATATCTGGGGCCAACGTCCTGACTTTC,CASSERISGANVLTF
TRBV18,many,15,NA,TRBJ1-1,TGTGCCAGCTCACAAGAGGGGGTTATGAACACTGAAGCTTTCTTT,CASSQEGVMNTEAFF
TRBV19,NA,15,NA,TRBJ1-3,TGTGCCAGTAGTATAGGCGGTGACTCTGGAAACACCATATATTTT,CASSIGGDSGNTIYF
TRBV7-9,few,16,TRBD2,TRBJ2-5,TGTGCCAGCAGTCCAAAGACTAGCGGGAGTAGAGAGACCCAGTACTTC,CASSPKTSGSRETQYF
TRBV25-1,once,16,NA,TRBJ1-6,TGTGCCAGCAGTGAATACACAGGGCAATATAATTCACCCCTCCACTTT,CASSEYTGQYNSPLHF
TRBV20-1,NA,13,TRBD1,TRBJ2-7,TGCAGTGCTATGAGGACAGGATTCTACGAGCAGTACTTC,CSAMRTGFYEQYF
TRBV7-9,many,13,NA,TRBJ1-1,TGTGCCAGCAGCACAAGCGTGAACACTGAAGCTTTCTTT,CASSTSVNTEAFF
TRBV7-2,many,12,NA,TRBJ2-3,TGTGCCAGCAGCTTCCAAGCCGGGCCGCAGTATTTT,CASSFQAGPQYF
TRBV28,NA,17,NA,TRBJ1-5,TGTGCCAGCAGACCGACAGCACGGGACCTTAGCAATCAGCCCCAGCATTTT,CASRPTARDLSNQPQHF
TRBV6-1,many,14,NA,TRBJ2-7,TGTGCCAGCAGGGAGAGAAACAAAGCCAGCGAGCAGTACTTC,CASRERNKASEQYF
TRBV7-8,NA,17,NA,TRBJ1-3,TGTGCCAGCAGCCCTCTTGGGGGGGGGTCCTCTGGAAACACCATATATTTT,CASSPLGGGSSGNTIYF
TRBV24-1,many,13,NA,TRBJ2-7,TGTGCCACCAGTGACGGGAGAAAATACGAGCAGTACTTC,CATSDGRKYEQYF
TRBV7-8,NA,14,NA,TRBJ2-5,TGTGCCAGCAGCCTCTATGGGTACCAAGAGACCCAGTACTTC,CASSLYGYQETQYF
TRBV28,NA,19,TRBD2,TRBJ2-1,TGTGCCAGCAGTTTTAAGCTCTCTGGACTAGCGGGAGTCGGCAATGAGCAGTTCTTC,CASSFKLSGLAGVGNEQFF